The 2 T cell receptor beta chains below all came from one sample that was sequenced in a study of blood T cell repertoires in COVID-19. Method: immunoSEQ multiplex PCR; TCRdb's copy keeps in-frame clones and lacks some. The table shows about 260,000 clones, with 88% occurring only once. The sequenced sample was peripheral blood. These receptors originate from a man aged 60 to 75 who had recovered from COVID-19.

CDR3 in amino acids: CASSQSTYEQYF. The CDR3 nucleotides are TGTGCCAGCAGCCAATCAACCTACGAGCAGTACTTC. The chain combines TRBV14 with TRBJ2-7; D is undetermined. The CDR3 has 12 amino acids. V was pared by 2 bases and J by 2 bases, with 4 bases between. Germline assignment: CDR1 SGHDN and CDR2 FVKESK.

The V call is TRBV12-3 or TRBV12-4, the J call TRBJ2-1, with 7 nucleotides matching TRBD2. The CDR3 covers 13 residues. After removal of 5 bases from V and 7 bases from J, the junction contained 5 bases not matched to a gene. The CDR3 DNA is TGTGCCAGCAGTCCATGGGGGGGGAATGAGCAGTTCTTC. Protein sequence: CASSPWGGNEQFF.